Listed below are T cell receptor beta chains from one sample, sequenced in a study of T cell responses to AZD1222 COVID-19 vaccine. Profiling relied on immunoSEQ multiplex PCR, and the TCRdb table lists in-frame clones only, not all of them. The sample comprises about 100,000 clones, less than 90% of which are singletons, and 16% rests with the top ten. Sample: peripheral blood, taken on day 0 of AZD1222 vaccination. The receptor source for this set is an adult in good health. The conserved cysteine and the conserved F or W are not part of the CDR3 here. Some rows have no size entry. The others give once, few or many, or a class for an expanded clone.

J gene	V gene	clone size	CDR3 protein
TRBJ1-1	TRBV19	few	ASSPGQGASEAF
TRBJ1-5	TRBV7-8	NA	ASSPHEGQPQH
TRBJ1-1	TRBV5-5	NA	ASSLGQWNTEAF
TRBJ1-2	TRBV19	NA	ASCLAVGGSGYT
TRBJ2-6	TRBV12-5	NA	ASGSPGAPRGANVLT
TRBJ2-1	TRBV5-1	NA	ASSLTGVEYNEQF
TRBJ1-2	TRBV18	NA	ASSGEGSYGYT
TRBJ1-1	TRBV4-1	many	ASSQDFIRIEAF
TRBJ1-3	TRBV5-1	NA	ASSLEGAHWTGGNTIY
TRBJ2-3	TRBV20-1	once	SASDGLVGPSDTQY
TRBJ1-1	TRBV29-1	NA	SVRQGTDTEAF
TRBJ2-2	TRBV7-3	NA	ASRSNLGELF
TRBJ2-1	TRBV11-3	NA	ASSLDQGGSASYNEQF
TRBJ1-3	TRBV6-5	NA	ASSTGPGNTIY
TRBJ2-5	TRBV18	once	ASSPPSLETQY
TRBJ1-4	TRBV19	NA	ASSRPADRGYEKLF
TRBJ1-3	TRBV18	NA	ASSPGGNSGNTIY
TRBJ2-7	TRBV5-4	NA	ASRFSGQVSTGEQY
TRBJ1-2	TRBV1	few	TSSQDDRGFGYT
TRBJ2-1	TRBV12-3/TRBV12-4	NA	ASSTGTANEQF
TRBJ1-1	TRBV6-5	NA	ASYEPNTEAF
TRBJ2-3	TRBV5-1	NA	ASSRGSASTDTQY
TRBJ2-2	TRBV20-1	NA	SASGSLNTGELF
TRBJ1-3	TRBV11-3	NA	ASSSDRGYTIY
TRBJ2-2	TRBV7-8	few	ASSLALGGTGELF
TRBJ2-5	TRBV18	NA	ASSPMRRDQETQY